This is a list of T cell receptor beta chains from one sample in a study of blood T cell repertoires in COVID-19. Here immunoSEQ multiplex PCR was the method, and the copy in TCRdb shows in-frame clones only, minus some. This table holds around 170,000 clones, approximately 83% found once. Source material: peripheral blood. These receptors were taken from a man aged 70 or older who had recovered from COVID-19. Both conserved end residues are part of each CDR3. A D gene is named only where the DNA matches it firmly. Some rows have no size entry. The others give once, few or many, or a class for an expanded clone.

-	TRBV28	TRBJ1-5	-	TGTGCCAGCAGTTTAAGGGGGCAGCCCCAGCATTTT	CASSLRGQPQHF
TRBD1	TRBV7-8	TRBJ1-1	-	TGTGCCAGCAGCGTAGGTTTGGGGACAGGCAACACTGAAGCTTTCTTT	CASSVGLGTGNTEAFF
-	TRBV2	TRBJ2-2	-	TGTGCCAGCAGTGACAAACAGGAGAGGGGGGAGCTGTTTTTT	CASSDKQERGELFF
TRBD1	TRBV9	TRBJ2-1	-	TGTGCCAGCAGCCCGTTGGGACAGGGGGCAGGTGAGCAGTTCTTC	CASSPLGQGAGEQFF
-	TRBV6-5	TRBJ1-1	few	TGTGCCAGCAGGGAGCGGACTGAAGCTTTCTTT	CASRERTEAFF
-	TRBV15	TRBJ1-1	once	TGTGCCACCAGCAGAGGTCGGCTTCGGACAGCAGATGAAGCTTTCTTT	CATSRGRLRTADEAFF
-	TRBV3-1/TRBV3-2	TRBJ1-6	-	TGTGCCAGCAGCCAAACAGAGAATTCACCCCTCCACTTT	CASSQTENSPLHF
-	TRBV10-3	TRBJ2-5	-	TGTGCCATCAGGGGTAGCGGTAGTCAAGAGACCCAGTACTTC	CAIRGSGSQETQYF
TRBD2	TRBV7-2	TRBJ2-3	-	TGTGCCAGCAGGGTTAGCGGGATCTCAGATACGCAGTATTTT	CASRVSGISDTQYF
-	TRBV7-8	TRBJ1-6	-	TGTGCCAGCAGCTTCGGACAATCGGGTTCACCCCTCCACTTT	CASSFGQSGSPLHF
-	TRBV12-3/TRBV12-4	TRBJ2-1	-	TGTGCCAGCAGTTTTGGGCTTGAGCAGTTCTTC	CASSFGLEQFF
TRBD1	TRBV2	TRBJ1-2	-	TGTGCCGTAGGGACAGAATACTATGGCTACACCTTC	CAVGTEYYGYTF
-	TRBV7-8	TRBJ2-7	-	TGTGCCAGCACCCTTTTAGAAAGCATCGACGAGCAGTACTTC	CASTLLESIDEQYF
TRBD2	TRBV11-3	TRBJ2-6	-	TGTGCCAGCAGCCCGGGACTAGCGGGAGGGCCGGCTGGGGCCAACGTCCTGACTTTC	CASSPGLAGGPAGANVLTF
-	TRBV9	TRBJ2-6	-	TGTGCCAGCAGCCGGCAGGGGGGGGCCAACGTCCTGACTTTC	CASSRQGGANVLTF
-	TRBV9	TRBJ1-1	-	TGTGCCAGCAGCGTAGCCGGGAGAGGCACTGAAGCTTTCTTT	CASSVAGRGTEAFF
TRBD2	TRBV3-1/TRBV3-2	TRBJ2-1	-	TGTGCCAGCAGCCAAGAAGGAGGACTAGCGGGGTTTAATGAGCAGTTCTTC	CASSQEGGLAGFNEQFF
TRBD2	TRBV7-2	TRBJ2-7	-	TGTGCCAGCACCCTACTAGCGGGAGAATACGAGCAGTACTTC	CASTLLAGEYEQYF
TRBD2	TRBV6-7	TRBJ2-1	-	TGTGCCAGCAGTTACGGAGGATACGGACTAGCGGGACGGAACAATGAGCAGTTCTTC	CASSYGGYGLAGRNNEQFF
TRBD1	TRBV6-5	TRBJ1-1	-	TGTGCCAGCAGTTCCCTTGGACAGGGAAACACTGAAGCTTTCTTT	CASSSLGQGNTEAFF
-	TRBV29-1	TRBJ1-1	few	TGCAGCGTTCGCCGGGGGATGGACACTGAAGCTTTCTTT	CSVRRGMDTEAFF
-	TRBV19	TRBJ1-1	-	TGTGCCAGTTCTGGCAGGCCGAACACTGAAGCTTTCTTT	CASSGRPNTEAFF
-	TRBV6-4	TRBJ1-1	-	TGTGCCAGCAGTGTGAGCGTGAACACTGAAGCTTTCTTT	CASSVSVNTEAFF
TRBD1	TRBV30	TRBJ2-2	-	TGTGCCTGGAGGGGACAGGGGGGTGGGACCGGGGAGCTGTTTTTT	CAWRGQGGGTGELFF
TRBD2	TRBV18	TRBJ2-1	-	TGTGCCAGCTCACCGCAATGGACTAGCGGGGAAGATGAGCAGTTCTTC	CASSPQWTSGEDEQFF
-	TRBV19	TRBJ2-1	-	TGTGCCAGTAGCCCGGCTGGAGGGGAGCAGTTCTTC	CASSPAGGEQFF
-	TRBV18	TRBJ1-1	-	TGTGCCAGCTCACTAGACTCTAACACTGAAGCTTTCTTT	CASSLDSNTEAFF
TRBD2	TRBV15	TRBJ2-7	-	TGTGCCACCAGCAGAGGAGGCGGGAGCCTATACGAGCAGTACTTC	CATSRGGGSLYEQYF
TRBD1	TRBV19	TRBJ1-2	-	TGTGCCAGTAACCTAAACAGGGGAACAGGCTACACCTTC	CASNLNRGTGYTF
TRBD1	TRBV6-2/TRBV6-3	TRBJ1-1	-	TGTGCCAGCAGTTACCTGGGACAGGGAGATTCTGAAGCTTTCTTT	CASSYLGQGDSEAFF
TRBD1	TRBV28	TRBJ1-5	-	TGTGCCAGCAGTTTGTCGACAGGGTTCGGTATTATGCCCCAGCATTTT	CASSLSTGFGIMPQHF
TRBD1	TRBV7-9	TRBJ1-1	-	TGTGCCAGCAGCCCAGCGGGGACAGGCTACGCTTTCTTT	CASSPAGTGYAFF
TRBD1	TRBV5-1	TRBJ1-2	once	TGCGCCAGCAGCCCTCAGGGGGCGGCTAACTATGGCTACACCTTC	CASSPQGAANYGYTF
-	TRBV10-3	TRBJ1-3	-	TGTGCCATCAGTGAGTCGAGACAGGGAAACACCATATATTTT	CAISESRQGNTIYF
-	TRBV10-3	TRBJ2-7	-	TGTGCCATCAGTGAAGGGAGCCAAACCTACGAGCAGTACTTC	CAISEGSQTYEQYF
-	TRBV7-9	TRBJ2-7	-	TGTGCCAGCAGCTTAGTCGGAGCCTACGAGCAGTACTTC	CASSLVGAYEQYF
TRBD1	TRBV5-1	TRBJ1-6	-	TGCGCCAGCAGCATGGGACAGGGGGTTTCACCCCTCCACTTT	CASSMGQGVSPLHF
-	TRBV6-5	TRBJ1-1	many	TGTGCCAGCAGTATCGGAGAGGGTACTGAAGCTTTCTTT	CASSIGEGTEAFF
TRBD2	TRBV6-5	TRBJ2-7	-	TGTGCCAGTAGACTAGCGGGAGGCGAGCAGTACTTC	CASRLAGGEQYF
TRBD2	TRBV6-5	TRBJ2-5	-	TGTGCCAGCACAGGGGCGGGAGGAACCCAAGAGACCCAGTACTTC	CASTGAGGTQETQYF
-	TRBV4-1	TRBJ2-7	-	TGCGCCAGCAGCCAAGGGGGACTGGCCTACGAGCAGTACTTC	CASSQGGLAYEQYF
TRBD1	TRBV7-2	TRBJ2-7	-	TGTGCCAGCAGCAGTGGGACAGGGGGGTACGAGCAGTACTTC	CASSSGTGGYEQYF
-	TRBV5-1	TRBJ1-3	-	TGCGCCAGCAGCTTGGGGGGAGTCTCTGGAAACACCATATATTTT	CASSLGGVSGNTIYF
-	TRBV4-1	TRBJ1-5	-	TGCGCCAGCAGCCAGGGAGTAACAGATAGCAATCAGCCCCAGCATTTT	CASSQGVTDSNQPQHF
TRBD2	TRBV6-5	TRBJ2-1	-	TGTGCCAGCAGTTACCCCACTAGCGGGGGGGAGAATGAGCAGTTCTTC	CASSYPTSGGENEQFF
TRBD2	TRBV6-2/TRBV6-3	TRBJ2-7	-	TGTGCCAGCAGCCCCGGGACTAGCGGCGAAATGCAGTACTTC	CASSPGTSGEMQYF
TRBD1	TRBV6-5	TRBJ2-7	-	TGTGCCAGCAGACAGGGGGGCGGCGAGCAGTACTTC	CASRQGGGEQYF
-	TRBV9	TRBJ1-4	-	TGTGCCAGCAGCGTAGGGGCAGGTTCCTATGAAAAACTGTTTTTT	CASSVGAGSYEKLFF
TRBD1	TRBV20-1	TRBJ2-7	-	TGCAGTGCTAGTATCGGGACAGGTCCCTCCGAGCAGTACTTC	CSASIGTGPSEQYF
TRBD1	TRBV6-2/TRBV6-3	TRBJ2-4	-	TGTGCCAGCAGTCGCACAGGGACAGGTACCATTCAGTACTTC	CASSRTGTGTIQYF
-	TRBV20-1	TRBJ2-5	-	TGCAGTGCTAGTCAACCGACAGCCCAAGAGACCCAGTACTTC	CSASQPTAQETQYF
-	TRBV2	TRBJ1-2	-	TGTGCCAGCAGTGAAGCGGAGGGTGGCTACACCTTC	CASSEAEGGYTF
TRBD2	TRBV7-9	TRBJ2-5	once	TGTGCCAGCAGCTTGGGGCGGCGGGGGGAGACCCAGTACTTC	CASSLGRRGETQYF
-	TRBV20-1	TRBJ2-2	-	TGCAGTGCTAGTAACGGGAACTCCGGGGAGCTGTTTTTT	CSASNGNSGELFF
-	TRBV5-1	TRBJ1-1	once	TGCGCCAGCAGCTTGCGGAGGGGAGACACTGAAGCTTTCTTT	CASSLRRGDTEAFF